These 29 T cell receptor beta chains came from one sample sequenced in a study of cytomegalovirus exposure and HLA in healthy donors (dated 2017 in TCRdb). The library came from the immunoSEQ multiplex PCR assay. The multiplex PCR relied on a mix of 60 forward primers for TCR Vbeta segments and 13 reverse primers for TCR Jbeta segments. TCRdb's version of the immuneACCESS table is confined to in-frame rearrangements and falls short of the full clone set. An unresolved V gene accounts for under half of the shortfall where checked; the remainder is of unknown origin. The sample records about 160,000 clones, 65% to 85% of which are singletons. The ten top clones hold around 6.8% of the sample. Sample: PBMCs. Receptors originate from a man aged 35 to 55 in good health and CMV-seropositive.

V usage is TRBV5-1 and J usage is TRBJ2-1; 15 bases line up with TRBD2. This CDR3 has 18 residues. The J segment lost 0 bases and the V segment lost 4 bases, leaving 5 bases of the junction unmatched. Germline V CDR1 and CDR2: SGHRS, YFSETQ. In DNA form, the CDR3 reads TGCGCCAGCAGCCCCTGGACTAGCGGGGGGGTCTCCTACAATGAGCAGTTCTTC. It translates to CASSPWTSGGVSYNEQFF. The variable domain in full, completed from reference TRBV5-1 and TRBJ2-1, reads KAGVTQTPRYLIKTRGQQVTLSCSPISGHRSVSWYQQTPGQGLQFLFEYFSETQRNKGNFPGRFSGRQFSNSRSEMNVSTLELGDSALYLCASSPWTSGGVSYNEQFFGPGTRLTVL.

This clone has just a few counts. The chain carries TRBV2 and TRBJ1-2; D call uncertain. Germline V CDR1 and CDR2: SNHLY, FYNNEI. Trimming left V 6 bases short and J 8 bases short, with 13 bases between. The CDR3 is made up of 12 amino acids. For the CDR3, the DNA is TGTGCCAGCAGCCTTGACATAGACGGCTACACCTTC. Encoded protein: CASSLDIDGYTF. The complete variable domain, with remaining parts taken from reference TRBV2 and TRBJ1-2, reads EPEVTQTPSHQVTQMGQEVILRCVPISNHLYFYWYRQILGQKVEFLVSFYNNEISEKSEIFDDQFSVERPDGSNFTLKIRSTKLEDSAMYFCASSLDIDGYTFGSGTRLTVV.

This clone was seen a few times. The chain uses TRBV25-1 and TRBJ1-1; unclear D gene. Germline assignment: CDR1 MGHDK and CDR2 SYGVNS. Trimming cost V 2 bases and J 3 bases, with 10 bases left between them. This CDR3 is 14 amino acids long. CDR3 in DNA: TGTGCCAGCAGTGAAGGCGGATCGGACACTGAAGCTTTCTTT. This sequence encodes CASSEGGSDTEAFF.

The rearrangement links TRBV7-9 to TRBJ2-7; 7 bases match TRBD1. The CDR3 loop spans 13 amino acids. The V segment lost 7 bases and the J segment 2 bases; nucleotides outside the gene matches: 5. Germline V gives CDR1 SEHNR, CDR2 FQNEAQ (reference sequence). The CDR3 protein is CASTRDSTYEQYF. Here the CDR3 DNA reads TGTGCCAGCACCCGGGACAGCACCTACGAGCAGTACTTC.

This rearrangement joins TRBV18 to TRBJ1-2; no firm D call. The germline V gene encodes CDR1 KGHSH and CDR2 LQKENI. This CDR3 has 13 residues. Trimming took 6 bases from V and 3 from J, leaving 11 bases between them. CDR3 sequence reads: CASSRGQDYGYTF. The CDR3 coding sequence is TGTGCCAGCTCCCGTGGGCAGGACTATGGCTACACCTTC.

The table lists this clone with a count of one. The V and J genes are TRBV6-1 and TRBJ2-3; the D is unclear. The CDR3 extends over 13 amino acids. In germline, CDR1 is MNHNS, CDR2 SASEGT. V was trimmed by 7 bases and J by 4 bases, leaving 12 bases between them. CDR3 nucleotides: TGTGCCAGCACTCGATCGCTAGCAGATACGCAGTATTTT. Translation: CASTRSLADTQYF.

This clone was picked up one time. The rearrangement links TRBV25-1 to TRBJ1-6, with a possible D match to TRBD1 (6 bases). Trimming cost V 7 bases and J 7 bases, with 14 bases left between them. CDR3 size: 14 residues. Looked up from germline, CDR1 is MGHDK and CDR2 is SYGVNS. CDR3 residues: CASTRTGNNSPLHF. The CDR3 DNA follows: TGTGCCAGCACCCGAACAGGGAACAATTCACCCCTCCACTTT.

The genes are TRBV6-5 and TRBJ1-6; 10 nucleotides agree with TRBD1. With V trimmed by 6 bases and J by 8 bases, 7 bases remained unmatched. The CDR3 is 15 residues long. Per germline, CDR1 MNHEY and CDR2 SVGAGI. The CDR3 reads CASSTTGGADSPLHF. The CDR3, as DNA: TGTGCCAGCAGCACGACAGGGGGCGCCGATTCACCCCTCCACTTT.

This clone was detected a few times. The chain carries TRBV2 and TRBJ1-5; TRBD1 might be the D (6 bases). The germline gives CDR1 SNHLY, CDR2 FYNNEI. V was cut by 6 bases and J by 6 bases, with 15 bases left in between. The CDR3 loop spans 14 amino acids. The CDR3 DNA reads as TGTGCCAGCAGAACAGGGACGTGGAGTCAGCCCCAGCATTTT. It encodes CASRTGTWSQPQHF.

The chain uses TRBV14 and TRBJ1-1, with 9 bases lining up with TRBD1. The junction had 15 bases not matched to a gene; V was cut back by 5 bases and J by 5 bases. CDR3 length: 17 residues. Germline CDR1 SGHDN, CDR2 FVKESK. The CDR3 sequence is CASSSRPGTGSRTEAFF. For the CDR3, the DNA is TGTGCCAGCAGCTCTCGTCCCGGGACAGGGTCGAGGACTGAAGCTTTCTTT.

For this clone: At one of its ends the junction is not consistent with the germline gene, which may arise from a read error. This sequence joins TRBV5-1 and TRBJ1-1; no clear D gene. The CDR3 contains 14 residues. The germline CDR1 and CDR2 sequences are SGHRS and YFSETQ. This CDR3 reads CASSLVRRETEAFF. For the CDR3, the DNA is TGCGCCAGCAGCTTGGTCAGACGTGAGACTGAGGCTTTCTTT.

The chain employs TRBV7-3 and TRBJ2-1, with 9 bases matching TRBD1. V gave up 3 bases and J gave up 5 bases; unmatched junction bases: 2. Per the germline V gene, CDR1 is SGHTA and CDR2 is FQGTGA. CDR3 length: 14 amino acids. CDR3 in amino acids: CASSLGQGNNEQFF. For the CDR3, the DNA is TGTGCCAGCAGCTTGGGACAGGGTAACAATGAGCAGTTCTTC.

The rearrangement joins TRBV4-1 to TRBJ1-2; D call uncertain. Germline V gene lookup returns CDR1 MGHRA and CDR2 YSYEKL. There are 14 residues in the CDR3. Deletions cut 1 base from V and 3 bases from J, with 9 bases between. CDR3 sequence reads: CASSQVGRDYGYTF. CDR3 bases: TGCGCCAGCAGCCAAGTCGGGAGAGACTATGGCTACACCTTC.

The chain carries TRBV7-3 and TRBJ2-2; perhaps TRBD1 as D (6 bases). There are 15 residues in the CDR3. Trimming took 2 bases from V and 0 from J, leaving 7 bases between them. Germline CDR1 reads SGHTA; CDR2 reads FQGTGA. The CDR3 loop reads CASSLGTPNTGELFF. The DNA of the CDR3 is TGTGCCAGCAGCTTAGGGACACCGAACACCGGGGAGCTGTTTTTT.

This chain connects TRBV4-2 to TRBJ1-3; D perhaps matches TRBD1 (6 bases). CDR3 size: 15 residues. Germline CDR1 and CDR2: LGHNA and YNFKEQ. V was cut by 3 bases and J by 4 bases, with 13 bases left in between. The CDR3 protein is CASSQPGTTGNTIYF. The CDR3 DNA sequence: TGTGCCAGCAGCCAGCCCGGGACAACAGGAAACACCATATATTTT.

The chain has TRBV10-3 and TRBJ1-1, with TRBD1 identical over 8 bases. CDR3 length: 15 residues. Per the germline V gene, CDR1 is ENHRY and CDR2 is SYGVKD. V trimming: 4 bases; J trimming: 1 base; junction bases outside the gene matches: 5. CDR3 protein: CAISATGEKNTEAFF. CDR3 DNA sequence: TGTGCCATCAGTGCGACAGGGGAAAAGAACACTGAAGCTTTCTTT.

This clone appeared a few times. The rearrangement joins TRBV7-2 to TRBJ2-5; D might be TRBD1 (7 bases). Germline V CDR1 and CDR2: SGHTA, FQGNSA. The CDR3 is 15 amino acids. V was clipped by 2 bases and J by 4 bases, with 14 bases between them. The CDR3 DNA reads TGTGCCAGCAGCTTAACAGGGGCGCGGGGAGAGACCCAGTACTTC. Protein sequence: CASSLTGARGETQYF.

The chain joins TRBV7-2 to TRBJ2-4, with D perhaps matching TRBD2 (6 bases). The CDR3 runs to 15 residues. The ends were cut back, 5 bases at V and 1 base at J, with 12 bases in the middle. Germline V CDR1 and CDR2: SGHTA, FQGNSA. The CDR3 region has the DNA TGTGCCAGCAGCGATGCGGGATGGGCCAAAAACATTCAGTACTTC. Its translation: CASSDAGWAKNIQYF.

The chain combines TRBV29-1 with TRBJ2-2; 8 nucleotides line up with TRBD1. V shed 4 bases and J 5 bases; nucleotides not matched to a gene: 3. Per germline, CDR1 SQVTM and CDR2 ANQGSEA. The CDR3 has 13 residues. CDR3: CSVGGQATGELFF. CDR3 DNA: TGCAGCGTTGGGGGACAGGCGACCGGGGAGCTGTTTTTT.

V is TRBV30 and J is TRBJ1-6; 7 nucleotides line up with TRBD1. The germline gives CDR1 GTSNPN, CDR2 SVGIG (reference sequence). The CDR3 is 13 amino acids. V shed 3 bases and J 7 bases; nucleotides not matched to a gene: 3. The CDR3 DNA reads TGTGCCTGGAGGACAGGGCGAAATTCACCCCTCCACTTT. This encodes CAWRTGRNSPLHF. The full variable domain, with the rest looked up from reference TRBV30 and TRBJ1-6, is SQTIHQWPATLVQPVGSPLSLECTVEGTSNPNLYWYRQAAGRGLQLLFYSVGIGQISSEVPQNLSASRPQDRQFILSSKKLLLSDSGFYLCAWRTGRNSPLHFGNGTRLTVT.

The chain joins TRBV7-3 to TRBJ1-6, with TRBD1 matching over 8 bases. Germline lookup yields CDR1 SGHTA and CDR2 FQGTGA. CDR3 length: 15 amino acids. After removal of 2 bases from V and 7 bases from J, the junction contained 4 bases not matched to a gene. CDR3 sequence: CASSLDRGGNSPLHF. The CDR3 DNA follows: TGTGCCAGCAGCTTAGACAGGGGTGGGAATTCACCCCTCCACTTT. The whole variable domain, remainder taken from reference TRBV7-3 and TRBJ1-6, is GAGVSQTPSNKVTEKGKYVELRCDPISGHTALYWYRQSLGQGPEFLIYFQGTGAADDSGLPNDRFFAVRPEGSVSTLKIQRTERGDSAVYLCASSLDRGGNSPLHFGNGTRLTVT.

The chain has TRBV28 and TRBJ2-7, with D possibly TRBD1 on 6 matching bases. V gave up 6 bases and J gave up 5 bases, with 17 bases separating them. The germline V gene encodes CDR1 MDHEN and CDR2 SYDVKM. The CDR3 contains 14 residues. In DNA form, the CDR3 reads TGTGCCAGCAGCCCCCCCCCACAGGGTAACGAGCAGTACTTC. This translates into CASSPPPQGNEQYF.

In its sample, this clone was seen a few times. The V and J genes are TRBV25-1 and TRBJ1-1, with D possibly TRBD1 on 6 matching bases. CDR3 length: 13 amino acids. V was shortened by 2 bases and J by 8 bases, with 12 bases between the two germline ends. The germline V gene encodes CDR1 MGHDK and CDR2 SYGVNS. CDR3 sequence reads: CASSEPGHLEAFF. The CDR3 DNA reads TGTGCCAGCAGTGAACCGGGACACCTAGAAGCTTTCTTT.

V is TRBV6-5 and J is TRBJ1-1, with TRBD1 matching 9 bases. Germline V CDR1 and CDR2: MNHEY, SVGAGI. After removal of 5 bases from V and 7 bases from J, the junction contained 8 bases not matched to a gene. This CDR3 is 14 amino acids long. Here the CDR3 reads CASSLTDRGDEAFF. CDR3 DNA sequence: TGTGCCAGCAGTCTCACGGACAGGGGCGATGAAGCTTTCTTT.

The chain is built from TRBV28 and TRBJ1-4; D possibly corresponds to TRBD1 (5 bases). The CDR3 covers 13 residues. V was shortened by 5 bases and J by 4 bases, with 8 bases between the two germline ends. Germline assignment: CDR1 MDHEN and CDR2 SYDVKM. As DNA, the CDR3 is TGTGCCAGCAGTAATGACAGTAATGAAAAACTGTTTTTT. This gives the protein CASSNDSNEKLFF.

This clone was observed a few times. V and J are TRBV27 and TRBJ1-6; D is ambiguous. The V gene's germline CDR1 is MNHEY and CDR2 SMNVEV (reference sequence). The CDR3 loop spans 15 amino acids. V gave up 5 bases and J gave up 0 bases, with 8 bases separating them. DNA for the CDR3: TGTGCCAGCAGTCCCTATCCCTCCTATAATTCACCCCTCCACTTT. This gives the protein CASSPYPSYNSPLHF.

The CDR3 region has the DNA TGTGCCAGCAGCGGGGACAGCCACATTCAGTACTTC. It is translated as CASSGDSHIQYF. This chain links TRBV9 with TRBJ2-4; 7 nucleotides match TRBD1. This CDR3 comprises 12 residues. V lost 3 bases, J lost 8 bases, and 2 bases stayed unmatched. CDR1 SGDLS and CDR2 YYNGEE come from the germline V gene.

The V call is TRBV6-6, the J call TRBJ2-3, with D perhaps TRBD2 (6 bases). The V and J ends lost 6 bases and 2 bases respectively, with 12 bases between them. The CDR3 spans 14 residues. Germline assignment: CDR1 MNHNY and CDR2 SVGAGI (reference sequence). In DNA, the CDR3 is TGTGCCAGCAGCCCGCTAGCGCTCACAGATACGCAGTATTTT. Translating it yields CASSPLALTDTQYF.

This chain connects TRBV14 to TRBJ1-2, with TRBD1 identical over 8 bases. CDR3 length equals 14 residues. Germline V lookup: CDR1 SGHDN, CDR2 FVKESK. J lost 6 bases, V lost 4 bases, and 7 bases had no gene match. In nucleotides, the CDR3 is TGTGCCAGCAGCCGAGCAGGGGGCGCGGATGGCTACACCTTC. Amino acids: CASSRAGGADGYTF. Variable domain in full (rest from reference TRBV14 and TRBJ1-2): EAGVTQFPSHSVIEKGQTVTLRCDPISGHDNLYWYRRVMGKEIKFLLHFVKESKQDESGMPNNRFLAERTGGTYSTLKVQPAELEDSGVYFCASSRAGGADGYTFGSGTRLTVV.